Listed below are T cell receptor beta chains from one sample, sequenced in a study of blood T cell repertoires in COVID-19. The repertoire was sequenced with immunoSEQ multiplex PCR; TCRdb's copy has only in-frame clones and lacks some. The sample shows around 250,000 clones, approximately 85% of them seen only once. The material sequenced was peripheral blood. The receptors originated from a man older than 75 with acute or convalescent COVID-19. Each CDR3 is given with its conserved first and last residue. Each record gives: CDR3 protein, CDR3 DNA, V gene, CDR3 length, D gene, J gene, clone size. The D gene is left open where the match is weak. Clone sizes are given selectively: once, few, many, or a class where the clone is expanded.

CASSTQTNTEAFF,TGTGCCAGTAGTACACAGACGAACACTGAAGCTTTCTTT,TRBV19,13,NA,TRBJ1-1,NA
CASSLPARDGYTF,TGTGCCAGCAGCTTGCCGGCCCGGGATGGCTACACCTTC,TRBV7-2,13,NA,TRBJ1-2,NA
CATSRWGQGTEAFF,TGTGCCACCTCTAGGTGGGGTCAGGGCACTGAAGCTTTCTTT,TRBV15,14,NA,TRBJ1-1,NA
CASSPWAGGKEKLFF,TGTGCCAGCTCCCCCTGGGCAGGAGGGAAAGAAAAACTGTTTTTT,TRBV9,15,NA,TRBJ1-4,NA
CASSSLGPGGMQRDQPQHF,TGTGCCAGCAGTTCCCTCGGGCCAGGAGGGATGCAGAGGGATCAGCCCCAGCATTTT,TRBV28,19,NA,TRBJ1-5,NA
CASSSNPRGLGGTEAFF,TGTGCCAGCAGCTCTAACCCCCGAGGGCTGGGGGGCACTGAAGCTTTCTTT,TRBV7-3,17,NA,TRBJ1-1,NA
CASTRLAGRTDTQYF,TGTGCCTCCACGCGGCTAGCGGGGCGCACAGATACGCAGTATTTT,TRBV10-3,15,TRBD2,TRBJ2-3,NA
CASSGGGWGYTF,TGTGCCAGCAGTGGGGGGGGCTGGGGCTACACCTTC,TRBV28,12,NA,TRBJ1-2,NA
CASSARDSPLSFTHYTF,TGTGCCAGTAGTGCCAGGGACAGTCCTCTGTCCTTCACCCACTACACCTTC,TRBV19,17,TRBD1,TRBJ1-2,NA
CASSLAGGGTDTQYF,TGTGCCAGCAGCTTGGCAGGGGGCGGCACAGATACGCAGTATTTT,TRBV5-8,15,TRBD1,TRBJ2-3,NA
CASSPRTGDAARDTEAFF,TGTGCCAGCTCACCACGGACAGGGGACGCGGCTCGGGACACTGAAGCTTTCTTT,TRBV18,18,TRBD1,TRBJ1-1,NA
CASSLGPGLSSGNTIYF,TGTGCCAGCAGCTTGGGTCCCGGACTTTCCTCTGGAAACACCATATATTTT,TRBV5-4,17,NA,TRBJ1-3,few
CASSGPGYQPQHF,TGTGCCTCTAGCGGGCCAGGCTATCAGCCCCAGCATTTT,TRBV2,13,NA,TRBJ1-5,once
CASSYSRGTEAFF,TGTGCCAGCAGTTACTCGAGGGGGACTGAAGCTTTCTTT,TRBV6-5,13,NA,TRBJ1-1,once
CASRQSGPDGEQFF,TGTGCCAGCAGACAAAGTGGGCCTGATGGTGAGCAGTTCTTC,TRBV7-9,14,NA,TRBJ2-1,NA
CASSRDRQETQYF,TGTGCCAGTAGTAGGGACAGACAAGAGACCCAGTACTTC,TRBV19,13,TRBD1,TRBJ2-5,once